The 2 T cell receptor beta chains below all came from one sample that was sequenced in a study of cytomegalovirus exposure and HLA in healthy donors. Assay used: immunoSEQ multiplex PCR; TCRdb lists only in-frame clones, some missing. The sample lists roughly 300,000 clones, about nine tenths occurring once. Input material: PBMCs. The source is a woman aged 25 to 39 in good health and CMV-seropositive.

J is TRBJ2-5 and V is TRBV7-6, with D perhaps matching TRBD2 (6 bases). Looked up from germline, CDR1 is SGHVS and CDR2 is FNYEAQ. Trimming shortened V by 1 base and J by 5 bases, and 11 bases separated the two germline ends. This CDR3 region has 14 residues. The CDR3 loop is CASSLDGGSETQYF. The CDR3 DNA is TGTGCCAGCAGCTTAGACGGGGGTAGTGAGACCCAGTACTTC.

J is TRBJ2-5 and V is TRBV6-1; the match to TRBD2 covers 10 bases. The CDR3 totals 15 residues. Looked up from germline, CDR1 is MNHNS and CDR2 is SASEGT. The junction had 5 bases not matched to a gene; V was cut back by 2 bases and J by 5 bases. CDR3 DNA: TGTGCCAGCAGTGAAAGGGCTAGCGGGGGTGAGACCCAGTACTTC. This gives the protein CASSERASGGETQYF.